This entry lists 22 T cell receptor beta chains sequenced from one sample in a study of shared clonotypes between healthy human individuals. Generated by immunoSEQ multiplex PCR, the TCRdb table keeps only in-frame clones and is missing some. The sample lists approximately 320,000 clones, around 72% occurring once. Sequencing was performed on memory CD4+ T cells sorted from blood. Subset defined: CD45RA-negative fraction. The receptors here all came from a man between 25 and 39 years old in good health.

V and J are TRBV5-1 and TRBJ2-1; no clear D gene. Per germline, CDR1 SGHRS and CDR2 YFSETQ. The V gene lost 0 bases and the J gene lost 7 bases, with 14 bases spanning the gap. This CDR3 contains 15 residues. In DNA, the CDR3 is TGCGCCAGCAGCTTGGTCAGGTCCCTTGGGAATGAGCAGTTCTTC. Translating gives CASSLVRSLGNEQFF.

This chain connects TRBV5-6 to TRBJ2-7; D ambiguous. Germline lookup yields CDR1 SGHDT and CDR2 YYEEEE. Trimming took off 4 bases at V and 0 bases at J, with 11 bases between the two ends. This CDR3 comprises 14 residues. The CDR3 region has the DNA TGTGCCAGCAGCCCCCGGATAAGCTCCTACGAGCAGTACTTC. This gives the protein CASSPRISSYEQYF.

The rearrangement uses TRBV18 and TRBJ1-3, with TRBD1 as a possible D gene (6 bases). Germline-derived CDR1 and CDR2 are KGHSH and LQKENI. Trimming took 3 bases from V and 1 from J, leaving 7 bases between them. This CDR3 has 14 amino acids. The CDR3 bases are TGTGCCAGCTCACCCACAGGGTCTGGAAACACCATATATTTT. It is translated as CASSPTGSGNTIYF. Together with reference TRBV18 and TRBJ1-3, the CDR3 gives the full variable domain: NAGVMQNPRHLVRRRGQEARLRCSPMKGHSHVYWYRQLPEEGLKFMVYLQKENIIDESGMPKERFSAEFPKEGPSILRIQQVVRGDSAAYFCASSPTGSGNTIYFGEGSWLTVV.

For this clone: At the DNA level, this CDR3 is encoded by other sequences in the same sample as well. J is TRBJ2-3 and V is TRBV15; TRBD2 might be the D (5 bases). The germline V and J ends were trimmed by 4 bases and 1 base, with 6 bases remaining between them. CDR1 and CDR2 from the germline V gene are LNHNV and YYDKDF (reference sequence). The CDR3 is 13 residues long. The CDR3 coding sequence is TGTGCCACCAGCACCGGGGGCACAGATACGCAGTATTTT. This sequence encodes CATSTGGTDTQYF. The whole variable domain, filled in from reference TRBV15 and TRBJ2-3, reads DAMVIQNPRYQVTQFGKPVTLSCSQTLNHNVMYWYQQKSSQAPKLLFHYYDKDFNNEADTPDNFQSRRPNTSFCFLDIRSPGLGDTAMYLCATSTGGTDTQYFGPGTRLTVL.

The table lists this clone with a count of one. The V and J genes are TRBV29-1 and TRBJ1-4, with TRBD1 matching 7 bases. CDR1 SQVTM and CDR2 ANQGSEA come from the germline V gene. Unmatched junction bases numbered 2, after V lost 4 bases and J lost 0 bases. The CDR3 runs to 14 residues. The CDR3 loop reads CSVGQGTTNEKLFF. The CDR3 bases are TGCAGCGTTGGACAGGGAACAACTAATGAAAAACTGTTTTTT.

The J gene is TRBJ1-1, the V gene TRBV27, with D uncertain. This CDR3 spans 13 amino acids. V was cut by 6 bases and J by 6 bases, with 14 bases left in between. Germline values: CDR1 MNHEY, CDR2 SMNVEV (reference sequence). CDR3 coding DNA: TGTGCCAGCAGCTTGGGAGGTTTCGCTGAAGCTTTCTTT. Translating gives CASSLGGFAEAFF.

This clone has at least ten counts. The rearrangement joins TRBV27 to TRBJ1-4; a possible D gene is TRBD1 (5 bases). Between the trimmed V and J ends, which lost 6 bases and 3 bases, there was a span of 11 bases. CDR3 length equals 14 residues. Germline V gives CDR1 MNHEY, CDR2 SMNVEV (reference sequence). CDR3 nucleotides: TGTGCCAGCAGCTTTGACAGATCTAATGAAAAACTGTTTTTT. It yields the protein CASSFDRSNEKLFF.

This clone was detected only a few times. The V and J genes are TRBV11-3 and TRBJ2-1; 9 bases are shared with TRBD2. The V segment lost 4 bases and the J segment 0 bases; nucleotides outside the gene matches: 4. CDR1 is SGHNT, CDR2 YENEEA, per germline. This CDR3 is 16 amino acids long. CDR3 sequence (DNA): TGTGCCAGCAGCTCCTATAGCGGGGGCTCCTACAATGAGCAGTTCTTC. It is translated as CASSSYSGGSYNEQFF.

Only one count was recorded for this clone. The chain uses TRBV7-2 and TRBJ2-3; 10 nucleotides match TRBD2. The CDR3 extends over 15 amino acids. V trimming: 5 bases; J trimming: 5 bases; junction bases outside the gene matches: 7. Per the germline V gene, CDR1 is SGHTA and CDR2 is FQGNSA. The CDR3 nucleotides read TGTGCCAGCAGCCCCCTAGCGGGAGCGAGAGATACGCAGTATTTT. Translation: CASSPLAGARDTQYF.

This clone came up a few times. The V call is TRBV18, the J call TRBJ2-7; D possibly corresponds to TRBD1 (6 bases). Germline CDR1 reads KGHSH; CDR2 reads LQKENI. Trimming left V 6 bases short and J 6 bases short, with 15 bases between. The CDR3 is made up of 13 amino acids. The CDR3 region is CASSLEQGSEQYF. Here the CDR3 DNA reads TGTGCCAGCTCTCTCGAACAGGGCTCCGAGCAGTACTTC.

This chain links TRBV19 with TRBJ1-3; TRBD1 matches 8 bases. From germline, CDR1 is LNHDA and CDR2 SQIVND (reference sequence). The CDR3 is 15 amino acids. With V trimmed by 4 bases and J by 8 bases, 10 bases remained unmatched. In nucleotides, the CDR3 is TGTGCCAGTAGTAAGTCGGACAGGGATCGACACACCATATATTTT. It encodes CASSKSDRDRHTIYF. Combining the CDR3 with reference TRBV19 and TRBJ1-3 gives the whole variable domain DGGITQSPKYLFRKEGQNVTLSCEQNLNHDAMYWYRQDPGQGLRLIYYSQIVNDFQKGDIAEGYSVSREKKESFPLTVTSAQKNPTAFYLCASSKSDRDRHTIYFGEGSWLTVV.

This clone was counted between two and nine times. This chain links TRBV13 with TRBJ2-1; D may be TRBD1 (6 bases). The CDR3 is 15 amino acids. Trimming pared 0 bases from V and 8 bases from J, leaving 14 bases between. Per germline, CDR1 PRHDT and CDR2 FYEKMQ (reference sequence). The CDR3 here is CASSLGSPGVDEQFF. In DNA, the CDR3 is TGTGCCAGCAGCTTAGGCTCCCCAGGGGTCGATGAGCAGTTCTTC.

The chain combines TRBV6-1 with TRBJ1-2; D is unresolved. This CDR3 comprises 11 residues. Germline V lookup: CDR1 MNHNS, CDR2 SASEGT. The V end lost 3 bases, the J end lost 2 bases, and 1 base lay between the germline ends. The CDR3 DNA follows: TGTGCCAGCAGTGAGAACTATGGCTACACCTTC. Amino acids: CASSENYGYTF.

Many counts were recorded for this clone. The gene calls are TRBV9 and TRBJ1-5; 9 bases agree with TRBD1. Germline V gene sequence: CDR1 SGDLS, CDR2 YYNGEE. The CDR3 runs 14 residues. The J segment lost 5 bases and the V segment lost 3 bases, leaving 3 bases of the junction unmatched. CDR3 in DNA: TGTGCCAGCAGCGCCGGACAGGGGTATCAGCCCCAGCATTTT. Amino acid sequence: CASSAGQGYQPQHF.

The chain combines TRBV28 with TRBJ2-1, with 7 bases identical to TRBD1. Trimming removed 6 bases from V and 6 bases from J; junction bases left unmatched: 20. CDR1 is MDHEN and CDR2 is SYDVKM in the germline V gene. This CDR3 has 18 residues. This CDR3 reads CASSQARGRGWTSNEQFF. For the CDR3, the DNA is TGTGCCAGCAGCCAAGCCCGGGGCAGGGGGTGGACAAGCAATGAGCAGTTCTTC.

V usage is TRBV2 and J usage is TRBJ2-1; 8 nucleotides line up with TRBD2. The germline V gene encodes CDR1 SNHLY and CDR2 FYNNEI. The V and J ends lost 11 bases and 7 bases, in that order; junction bases with no gene match: 13. The CDR3 is 14 residues long. The CDR3 spells CADLVAGGSNEQFF. CDR3 nucleotides: TGTGCCGATCTCGTGGCGGGAGGCAGTAATGAGCAGTTCTTC. The variable domain in full, with the rest retrieved from reference TRBV2 and TRBJ2-1, is EPEVTQTPSHQVTQMGQEVILRCVPISNHLYFYWYRQILGQKVEFLVSFYNNEISEKSEIFDDQFSVERPDGSNFTLKIRSTKLEDSAMYFCADLVAGGSNEQFFGPGTRLTVL.

This clone occurred a few times. The chain joins TRBV12-1 to TRBJ2-7. TRBV12-1 is recorded as a pseudogene. This CDR3 is 12 amino acids long. In nucleotides, the CDR3 is TGTGCCAGCAGCAGACCGATCTACGAGCAGTACTTC. Translated: CASSRPIYEQYF.

This sequence joins TRBV29-1 and TRBJ2-7; 8 bases match TRBD2. V gave up 6 bases and J gave up 3 bases; unmatched junction bases: 10. Germline CDR1 is SQVTM and CDR2 is ANQGSEA. This CDR3 comprises 14 residues. CDR3 loop: CSVRNSGKGYEQYF. The DNA of the CDR3 is TGCAGCGTCCGGAATAGCGGGAAAGGCTACGAGCAGTACTTC.

This clone appeared a few times. V usage is TRBV5-4 and J usage is TRBJ2-7; 8 bases match TRBD1. CDR3 length: 15 residues. V was clipped by 2 bases and J by 2 bases; unmatched bases: 6. Germline V CDR1 and CDR2: SGHNT, YYREEE (reference sequence). CDR3 protein: CASSFDRGLTYEQYF. The CDR3 DNA sequence: TGTGCCAGCAGCTTCGACAGGGGCCTAACCTACGAGCAGTACTTC.

V is TRBV5-4 and J is TRBJ1-1, with TRBD1 identical over 8 bases. Germline trimming cut 1 base from V and 1 base from J; bases unmatched to any gene: 3. In germline, CDR1 is SGHNT, CDR2 YYREEE (reference sequence). The CDR3 runs 15 residues. The CDR3 sequence: CASSLSGTGNTEAFF. The CDR3 DNA follows: TGTGCCAGCAGCTTGTCCGGGACAGGGAACACTGAAGCTTTCTTT.

This chain links TRBV7-9 with TRBJ2-5; D not certain. Germline-derived CDR1 and CDR2 are SEHNR and FQNEAQ (reference sequence). Trimming pared 3 bases from V and 4 bases from J, leaving 12 bases between. CDR3 length equals 14 residues. The CDR3 region has the DNA TGTGCCAGCAGCTTGCATAGCCCCGCAGAGACCCAGTACTTC. Translated: CASSLHSPAETQYF.

The chain couples TRBV5-1 to TRBJ1-1, with D perhaps matching TRBD1 (6 bases). This CDR3 has 14 residues. The germline CDR1 and CDR2 sequences are SGHRS and YFSETQ. V lost 2 bases, J lost 8 bases, and 16 bases lay in between. The CDR3 coding sequence is TGCGCCAGCAGCTTCACCCCGAGCGACAGGGAAGCTTTCTTT. It specifies CASSFTPSDREAFF.